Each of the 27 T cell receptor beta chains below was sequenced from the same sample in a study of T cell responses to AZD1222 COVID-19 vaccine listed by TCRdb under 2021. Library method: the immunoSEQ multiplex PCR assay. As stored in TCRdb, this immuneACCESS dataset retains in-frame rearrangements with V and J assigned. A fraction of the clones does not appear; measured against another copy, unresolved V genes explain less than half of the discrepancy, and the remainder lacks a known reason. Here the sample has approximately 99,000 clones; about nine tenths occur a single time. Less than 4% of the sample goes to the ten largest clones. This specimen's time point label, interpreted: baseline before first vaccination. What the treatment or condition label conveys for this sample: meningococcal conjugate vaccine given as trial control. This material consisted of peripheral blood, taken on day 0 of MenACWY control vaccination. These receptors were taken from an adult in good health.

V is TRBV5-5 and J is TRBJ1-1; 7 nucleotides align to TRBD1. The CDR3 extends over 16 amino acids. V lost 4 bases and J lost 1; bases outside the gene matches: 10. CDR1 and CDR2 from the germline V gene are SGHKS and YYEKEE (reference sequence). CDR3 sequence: CASSMIPGQKNTEAFF. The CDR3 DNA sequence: TGTGCCAGCAGCATGATACCGGGACAGAAGAACACTGAAGCTTTCTTT. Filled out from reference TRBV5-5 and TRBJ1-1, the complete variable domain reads DAGVTQSPTHLIKTRGQQVTLRCSPISGHKSVSWYQQVLGQGPQFIFQYYEKEERGRGNFPDRFSARQFPNYSSELNVNALLLGDSALYLCASSMIPGQKNTEAFFGQGTRLTVV.

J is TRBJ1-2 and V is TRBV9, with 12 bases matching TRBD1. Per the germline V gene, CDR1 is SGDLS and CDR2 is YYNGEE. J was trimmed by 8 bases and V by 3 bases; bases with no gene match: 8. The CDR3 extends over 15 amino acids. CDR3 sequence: CASSAGTGGLEGYTF. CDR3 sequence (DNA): TGTGCCAGCAGCGCCGGGACAGGGGGCCTCGAGGGCTACACCTTC.

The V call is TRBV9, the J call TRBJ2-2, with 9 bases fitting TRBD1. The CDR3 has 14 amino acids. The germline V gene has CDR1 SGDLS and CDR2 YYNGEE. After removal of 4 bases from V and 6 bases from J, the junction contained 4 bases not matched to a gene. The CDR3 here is CASSPRTGAGELFF. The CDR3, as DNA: TGTGCCAGCAGCCCACGGACAGGGGCCGGGGAGCTGTTTTTT.

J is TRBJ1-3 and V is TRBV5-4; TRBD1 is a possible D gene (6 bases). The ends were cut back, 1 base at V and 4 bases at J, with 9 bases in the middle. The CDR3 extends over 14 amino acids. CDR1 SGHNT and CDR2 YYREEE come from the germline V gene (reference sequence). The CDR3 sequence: CASSLKGVGNTIYF. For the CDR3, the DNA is TGTGCCAGCAGCTTGAAGGGGGTCGGAAACACCATATATTTT.

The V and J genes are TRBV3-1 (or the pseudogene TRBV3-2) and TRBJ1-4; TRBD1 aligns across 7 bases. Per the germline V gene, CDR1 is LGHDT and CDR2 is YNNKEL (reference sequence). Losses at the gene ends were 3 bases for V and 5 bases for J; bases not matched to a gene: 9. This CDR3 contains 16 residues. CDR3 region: CASSHAPQGRNEKLFF. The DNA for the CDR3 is TGTGCCAGCAGCCACGCACCACAGGGGAGGAATGAAAAACTGTTTTTT.

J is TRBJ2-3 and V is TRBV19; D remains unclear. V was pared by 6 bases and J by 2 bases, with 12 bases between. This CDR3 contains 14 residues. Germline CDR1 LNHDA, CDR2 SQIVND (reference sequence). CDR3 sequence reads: CASRATKPTDTQYF. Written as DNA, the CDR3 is TGTGCCAGTAGAGCGACGAAACCCACAGATACGCAGTATTTT.

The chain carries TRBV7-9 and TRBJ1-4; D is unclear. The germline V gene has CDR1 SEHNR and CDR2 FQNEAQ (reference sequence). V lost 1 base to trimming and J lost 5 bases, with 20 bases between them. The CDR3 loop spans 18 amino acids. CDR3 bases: TGTGCCAGCAGCTTAGTTTTTTGGCAACCAAAGGGAAATGAAAAACTGTTTTTT. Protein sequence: CASSLVFWQPKGNEKLFF.

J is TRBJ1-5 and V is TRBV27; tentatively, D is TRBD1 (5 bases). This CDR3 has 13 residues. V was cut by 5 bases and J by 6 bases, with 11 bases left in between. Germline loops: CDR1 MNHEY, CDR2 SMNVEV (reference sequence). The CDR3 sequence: CASSTRAGQPQHF. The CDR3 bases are TGTGCCAGCAGTACCAGGGCGGGTCAGCCCCAGCATTTT.

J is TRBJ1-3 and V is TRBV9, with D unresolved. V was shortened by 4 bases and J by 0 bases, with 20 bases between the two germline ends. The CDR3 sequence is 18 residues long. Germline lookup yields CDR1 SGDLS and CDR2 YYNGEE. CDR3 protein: CASSTPRKRPSSGNTIYF. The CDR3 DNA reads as TGTGCCAGCAGCACCCCCCGGAAAAGGCCGTCCTCTGGAAACACCATATATTTT.

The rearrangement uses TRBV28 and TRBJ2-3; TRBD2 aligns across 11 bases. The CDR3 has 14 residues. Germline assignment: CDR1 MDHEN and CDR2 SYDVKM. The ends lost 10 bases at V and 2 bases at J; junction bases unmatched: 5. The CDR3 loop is CATRLAGNTDTQYF. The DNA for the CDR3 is TGTGCCACCCGACTAGCGGGGAACACAGATACGCAGTATTTT.

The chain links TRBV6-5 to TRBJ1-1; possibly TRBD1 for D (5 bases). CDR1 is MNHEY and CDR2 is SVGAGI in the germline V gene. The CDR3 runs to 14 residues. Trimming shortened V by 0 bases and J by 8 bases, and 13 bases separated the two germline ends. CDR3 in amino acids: CASSYSRSRVEAFF. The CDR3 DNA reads TGTGCCAGCAGTTACTCGAGATCCAGGGTGGAAGCTTTCTTT.

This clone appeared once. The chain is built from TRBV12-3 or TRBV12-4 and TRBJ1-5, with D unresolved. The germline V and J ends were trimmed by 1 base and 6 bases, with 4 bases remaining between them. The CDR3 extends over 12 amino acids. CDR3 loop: CASSLGGQPQHF. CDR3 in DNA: TGTGCCAGCAGTTTAGGTGGTCAGCCCCAGCATTTT.

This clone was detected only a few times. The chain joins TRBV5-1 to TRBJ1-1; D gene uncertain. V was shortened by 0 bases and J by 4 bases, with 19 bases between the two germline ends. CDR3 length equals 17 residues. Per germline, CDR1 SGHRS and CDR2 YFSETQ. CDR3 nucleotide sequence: TGCGCCAGCAGCTTGGGCCCCTCTTGGTTTGACGGCACTGAAGCTTTCTTT. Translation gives CASSLGPSWFDGTEAFF. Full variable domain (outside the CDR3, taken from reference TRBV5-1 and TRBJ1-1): KAGVTQTPRYLIKTRGQQVTLSCSPISGHRSVSWYQQTPGQGLQFLFEYFSETQRNKGNFPGRFSGRQFSNSRSEMNVSTLELGDSALYLCASSLGPSWFDGTEAFFGQGTRLTVV.

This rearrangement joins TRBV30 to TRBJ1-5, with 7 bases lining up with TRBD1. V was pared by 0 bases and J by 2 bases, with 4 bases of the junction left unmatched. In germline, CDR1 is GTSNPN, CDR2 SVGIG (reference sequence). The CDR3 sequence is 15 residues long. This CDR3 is CAWSVAGGGNQPQHF. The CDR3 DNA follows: TGTGCCTGGAGTGTAGCAGGGGGTGGCAATCAGCCCCAGCATTTT.

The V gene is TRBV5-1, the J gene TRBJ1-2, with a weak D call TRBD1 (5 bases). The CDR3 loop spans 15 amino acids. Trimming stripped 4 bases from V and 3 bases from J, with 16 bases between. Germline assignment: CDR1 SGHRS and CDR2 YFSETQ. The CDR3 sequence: CASSPGPTNDYGYTF. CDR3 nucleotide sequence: TGCGCCAGCAGCCCAGGGCCGACAAACGACTATGGCTACACCTTC.

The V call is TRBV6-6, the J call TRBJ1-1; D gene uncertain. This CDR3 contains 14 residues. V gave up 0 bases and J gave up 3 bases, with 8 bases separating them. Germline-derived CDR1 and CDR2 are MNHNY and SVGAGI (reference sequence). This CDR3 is CASSYSGHDTEAFF. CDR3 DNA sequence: TGTGCCAGCAGTTACTCTGGGCACGACACTGAAGCTTTCTTT.

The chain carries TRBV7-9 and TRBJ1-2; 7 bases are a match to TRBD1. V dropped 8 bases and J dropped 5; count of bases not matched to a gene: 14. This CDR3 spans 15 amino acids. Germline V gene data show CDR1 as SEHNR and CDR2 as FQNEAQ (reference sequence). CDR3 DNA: TGTGCCAGCGCCTCGACAGGGTTGACTGGTTATGGCTACACCTTC. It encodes CASASTGLTGYGYTF.

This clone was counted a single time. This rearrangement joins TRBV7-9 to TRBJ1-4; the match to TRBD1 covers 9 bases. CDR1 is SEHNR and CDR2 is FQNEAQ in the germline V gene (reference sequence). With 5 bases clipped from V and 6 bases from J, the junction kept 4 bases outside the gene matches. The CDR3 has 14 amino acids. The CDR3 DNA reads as TGTGCCAGCAGCCTGACAGGGGGGCATGAAAAACTGTTTTTT. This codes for CASSLTGGHEKLFF.

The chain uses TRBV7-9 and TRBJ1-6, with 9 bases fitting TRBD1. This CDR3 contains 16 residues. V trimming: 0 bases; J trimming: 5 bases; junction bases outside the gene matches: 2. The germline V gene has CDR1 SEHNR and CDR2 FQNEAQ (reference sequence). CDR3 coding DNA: TGTGCCAGCAGCTTAGCGGACAGGGGAGATAATTCACCCCTCCACTTT. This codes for CASSLADRGDNSPLHF.

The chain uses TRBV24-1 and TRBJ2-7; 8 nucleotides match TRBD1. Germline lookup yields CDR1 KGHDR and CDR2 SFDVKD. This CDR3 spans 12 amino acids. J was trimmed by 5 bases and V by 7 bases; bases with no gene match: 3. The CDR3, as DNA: TGTGCCACCAGCAGGACAGGGCACGAGCAGTACTTC. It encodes CATSRTGHEQYF.

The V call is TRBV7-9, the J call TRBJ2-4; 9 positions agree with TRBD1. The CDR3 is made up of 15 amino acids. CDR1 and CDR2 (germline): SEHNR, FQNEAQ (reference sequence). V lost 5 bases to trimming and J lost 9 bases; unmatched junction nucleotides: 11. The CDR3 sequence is CASSQSTGGRGIQYF. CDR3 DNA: TGTGCCAGCAGCCAATCGACAGGGGGAAGGGGCATTCAGTACTTC.

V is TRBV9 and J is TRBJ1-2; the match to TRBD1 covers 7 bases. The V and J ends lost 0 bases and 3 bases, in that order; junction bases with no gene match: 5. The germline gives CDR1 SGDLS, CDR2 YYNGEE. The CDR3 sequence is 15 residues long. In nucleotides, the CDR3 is TGTGCCAGCAGCGTAGAGGTCAGGGGGGACTATGGCTACACCTTC. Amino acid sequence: CASSVEVRGDYGYTF.

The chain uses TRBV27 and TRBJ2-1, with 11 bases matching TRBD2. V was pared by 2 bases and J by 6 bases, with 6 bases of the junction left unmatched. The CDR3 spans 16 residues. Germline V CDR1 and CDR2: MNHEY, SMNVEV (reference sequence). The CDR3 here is CASSLIPGTSGNEQFF. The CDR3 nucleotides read TGTGCCAGCAGTTTAATCCCAGGGACTAGCGGCAATGAGCAGTTCTTC.

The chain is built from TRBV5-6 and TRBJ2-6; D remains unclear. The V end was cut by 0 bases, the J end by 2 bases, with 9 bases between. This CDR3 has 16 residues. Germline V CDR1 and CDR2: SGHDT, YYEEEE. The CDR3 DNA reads TGTGCCAGCAGCTTGGCCAGCTGGGCTGGGGCCAACGTCCTGACTTTC. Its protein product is CASSLASWAGANVLTF.

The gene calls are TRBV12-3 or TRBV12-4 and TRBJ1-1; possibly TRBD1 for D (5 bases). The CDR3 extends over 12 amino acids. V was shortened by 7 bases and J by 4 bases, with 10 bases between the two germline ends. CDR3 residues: CASTLQGTEAFF. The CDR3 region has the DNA TGTGCCAGCACCCTCCAGGGCACTGAAGCTTTCTTT.

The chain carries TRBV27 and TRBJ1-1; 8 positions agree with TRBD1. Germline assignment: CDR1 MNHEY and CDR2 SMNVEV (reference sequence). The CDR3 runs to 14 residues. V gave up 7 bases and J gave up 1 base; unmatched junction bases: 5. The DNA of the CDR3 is TGTGCCAGCACCAAAACAGGGGGGAACACTGAAGCTTTCTTT. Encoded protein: CASTKTGGNTEAFF.

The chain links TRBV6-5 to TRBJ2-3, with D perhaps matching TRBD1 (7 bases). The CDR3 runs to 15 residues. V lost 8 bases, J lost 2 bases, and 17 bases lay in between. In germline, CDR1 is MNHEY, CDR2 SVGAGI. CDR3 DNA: TGTGCCAGCGGAGGGGGCCTGGGGTCCACAGATACGCAGTATTTT. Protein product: CASGGGLGSTDTQYF.